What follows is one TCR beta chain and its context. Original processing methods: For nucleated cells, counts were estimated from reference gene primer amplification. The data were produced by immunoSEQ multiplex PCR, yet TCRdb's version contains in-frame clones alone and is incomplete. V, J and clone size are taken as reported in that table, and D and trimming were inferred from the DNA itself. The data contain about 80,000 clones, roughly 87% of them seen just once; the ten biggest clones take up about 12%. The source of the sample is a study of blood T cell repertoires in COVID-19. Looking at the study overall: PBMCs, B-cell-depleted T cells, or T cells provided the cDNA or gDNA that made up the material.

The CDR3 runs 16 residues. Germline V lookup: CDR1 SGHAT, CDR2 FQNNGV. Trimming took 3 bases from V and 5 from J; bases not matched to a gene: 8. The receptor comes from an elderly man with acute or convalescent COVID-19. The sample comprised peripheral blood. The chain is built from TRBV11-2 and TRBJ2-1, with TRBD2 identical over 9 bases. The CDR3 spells CASSFLSGGLHNEQFF. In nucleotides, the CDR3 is TGTGCCAGCAGCTTCCTAAGCGGGGGGCTTCACAATGAGCAGTTCTTC.